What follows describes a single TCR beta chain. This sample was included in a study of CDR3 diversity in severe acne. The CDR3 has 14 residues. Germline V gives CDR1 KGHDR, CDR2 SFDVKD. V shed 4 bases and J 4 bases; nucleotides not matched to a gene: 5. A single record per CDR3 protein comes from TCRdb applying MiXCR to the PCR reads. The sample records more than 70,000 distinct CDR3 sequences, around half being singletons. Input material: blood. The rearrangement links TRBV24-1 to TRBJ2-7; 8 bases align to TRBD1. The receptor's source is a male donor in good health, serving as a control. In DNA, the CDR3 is TGTGCCACCAGTGACCGGACAGGGACGTACGAGCAGTACTTC. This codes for CATSDRTGTYEQYF.